This T cell receptor beta chain comes out of a study of blood T cell repertoires in COVID-19. The data were produced by immunoSEQ multiplex PCR, yet TCRdb's version contains in-frame clones alone and is incomplete. The sample includes 230,000 or so clones, roughly 85% seen only once; the top ten take roughly 3.4%. The V segment lost 5 bases and the J segment 1 base; nucleotides outside the gene matches: 5. Germline V CDR1 and CDR2: MNHEY, SVGAGI. There are 15 residues in the CDR3. V gene TRBV6-5 combines with J gene TRBJ2-7, with 10 bases aligning to TRBD1. This clonotype was sampled from a woman aged 40 to 49 with acute COVID-19. Specimen: PBMCs or T cells enriched from blood (not recorded which). The CDR3 region has the DNA TGTGCCAGCAGTCACAGGGGACAGGGGTCCTACGAGCAGTACTTC. Translated: CASSHRGQGSYEQYF.